This T cell receptor beta chain was documented in a study of T cells in Graves' hyperthyroidism and ophthalmopathy. Study at large: Peripheral blood was taken when the disease was first diagnosed, before any treatment began.

Whole-study results and caveats: Most expanded thyroid clonotypes above 0.001 also appeared in blood.

In its sample, this clonotype was seen a few times. What it recognizes is unknown. RNA transcripts served as the template for amplifying TCR beta CDR3 regions. The HTBI primer set served for first-round RT-PCR of the TCR CDR3. Via MiXCR, TCRdb re-called the multiplex PCR reads, giving one row per CDR3 protein. The sample includes 750,000 to 900,000 distinct CDR3 sequences, around 38% seen only once; the top ten take about 9%. Patients having uncontrolled infection, another autoimmune disease, pregnancy or lactation were not included. The V and J ends lost 3 bases and 7 bases respectively, with 6 bases between them. Germline V CDR1 and CDR2: LNHDA, SQIVND (reference sequence). This CDR3 contains 12 residues.

Material: blood. This chain connects TRBV19 to TRBJ2-2; D is ambiguous. The sequence was obtained from a man younger than 35 with Graves' hyperthyroidism. The chain's CDR3 is CASSIIDGELFF. CDR3 DNA: TGTGCCAGTAGTATTATTGACGGGGAGCTGTTTTTT.